These T cell receptor beta chains were read from a single sample in a study of radiotherapy plus CTLA-4 blockade in lung cancer. Only in-frame clones appear in the TCRdb table, and some are missing; sequencing was by immunoSEQ multiplex PCR. Altogether 84,000 or so clones are present, about 85% being singletons, with the ten largest covering about 14%. The sample consisted of peripheral blood, taken from a patient treated with radiotherapy plus ipilimumab. Source of these receptors: a human donor with non-small cell lung cancer that progressed on radiotherapy plus ipilimumab. Each CDR3 is given with its conserved first and last residue.

cdr3_aa v_call cdr3_length
CASSSWGADTQYF TRBV7-2 13
CASSDTGSTDTQYF TRBV2 14
CASSPWTSGSLRTGELFF TRBV4-2 18
CAWRSDRGINQPQHF TRBV30 15
CASKGKDRGTEAFF TRBV5-1 14
CAIGVGVDTEAFF TRBV10-3 13
CASSLDRGSGETQYF TRBV5-4 15
CAWGTGGRYEQYF TRBV30 13
CASRNGGLTYNEQFF TRBV19 15
CASSQGRQGSGEAFF TRBV4-3 15
CAWSQGFAGNTIYF TRBV30 14
CASSQSMGGYGYTF TRBV5-6 14
CASSLGDRDLMAGELFF TRBV5-1 17
CASSFSRNTTYF TRBV7-2 12
CASSYTGLSYEQYF TRBV6-5 14
CASSYAESYGYTF TRBV6-6 13